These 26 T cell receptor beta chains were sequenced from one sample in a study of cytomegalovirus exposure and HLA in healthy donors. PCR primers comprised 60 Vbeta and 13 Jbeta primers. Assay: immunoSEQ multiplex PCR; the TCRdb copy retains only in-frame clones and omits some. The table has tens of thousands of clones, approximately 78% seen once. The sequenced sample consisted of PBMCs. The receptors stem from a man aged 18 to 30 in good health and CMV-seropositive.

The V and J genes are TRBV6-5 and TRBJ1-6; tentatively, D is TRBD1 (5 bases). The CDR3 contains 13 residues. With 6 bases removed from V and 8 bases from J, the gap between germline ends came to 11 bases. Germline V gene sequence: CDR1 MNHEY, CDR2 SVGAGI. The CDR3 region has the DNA TGTGCCAGCAGGGGGGGGTGGGATTCACCCCTCCACTTT. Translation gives CASRGGWDSPLHF.

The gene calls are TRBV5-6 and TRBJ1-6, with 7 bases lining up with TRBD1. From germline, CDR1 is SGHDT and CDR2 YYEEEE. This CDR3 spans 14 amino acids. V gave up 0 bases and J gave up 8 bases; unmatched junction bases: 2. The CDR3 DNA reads TGTGCCAGCAGCTTGGTAGGGGGCGATTCACCCCTCCACTTT. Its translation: CASSLVGGDSPLHF.

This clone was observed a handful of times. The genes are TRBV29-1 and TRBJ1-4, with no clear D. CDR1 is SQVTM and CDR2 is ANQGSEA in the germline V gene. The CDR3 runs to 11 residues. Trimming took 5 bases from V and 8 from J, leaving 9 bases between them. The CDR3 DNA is TGCAGCGTTCAGCCGGGGGAAAAACTGTTTTTT. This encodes CSVQPGEKLFF.

CDR3 coding DNA: TGTGCCAGCAGCGCGACAGGGGAAAACCTCGAGCAGTACTTC. It codes for CASSATGENLEQYF. The chain is built from TRBV5-4 and TRBJ2-7; 8 positions agree with TRBD1. With V trimmed by 4 bases and J by 6 bases, 9 bases remained unmatched. Germline V gives CDR1 SGHNT, CDR2 YYREEE (reference sequence). CDR3 length: 14 residues.

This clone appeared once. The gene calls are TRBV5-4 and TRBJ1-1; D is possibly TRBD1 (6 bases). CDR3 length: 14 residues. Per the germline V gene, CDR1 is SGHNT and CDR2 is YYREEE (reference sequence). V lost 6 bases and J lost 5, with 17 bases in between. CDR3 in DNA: TGTGCCAGCACCATAGGGGGGGCAGTGACTGAAGCTTTCTTT. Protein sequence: CASTIGGAVTEAFF.

The chain's CDR3 is CAWSAPGQGAEGNQPQHF. In nucleotides, the CDR3 is TGTGCCTGGAGTGCTCCGGGACAGGGGGCCGAAGGCAATCAGCCCCAGCATTTT. The chain has TRBV30 and TRBJ1-5; 12 nucleotides line up with TRBD1. Germline assignment: CDR1 GTSNPN and CDR2 SVGIG (reference sequence). Trimming removed 1 base from V and 2 bases from J; junction bases left unmatched: 9. This CDR3 spans 18 amino acids.

The CDR3 nucleotides read TGCGCCAGCAGCCAAGATATCGACTATGGCTACACCTTC. Protein sequence: CASSQDIDYGYTF. The chain combines TRBV4-1 with TRBJ1-2, with unresolved D. Germline CDR1 reads MGHRA; CDR2 reads YSYEKL. Trimming left V 0 bases short and J 3 bases short, with 5 bases between. The CDR3 sequence is 13 residues long.

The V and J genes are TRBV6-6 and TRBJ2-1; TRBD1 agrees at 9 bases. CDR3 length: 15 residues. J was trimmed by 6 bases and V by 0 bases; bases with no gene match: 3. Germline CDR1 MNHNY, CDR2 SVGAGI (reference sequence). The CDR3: CASSYSGTGPNEQFF. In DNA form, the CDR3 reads TGTGCCAGCAGTTACTCGGGGACAGGGCCCAATGAGCAGTTCTTC.

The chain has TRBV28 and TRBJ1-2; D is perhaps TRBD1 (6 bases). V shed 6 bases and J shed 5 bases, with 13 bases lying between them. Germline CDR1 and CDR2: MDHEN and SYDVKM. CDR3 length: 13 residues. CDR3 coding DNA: TGTGCCAGCAGGAGGACAGTTACTTATGGCTACACCTTC. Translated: CASRRTVTYGYTF.

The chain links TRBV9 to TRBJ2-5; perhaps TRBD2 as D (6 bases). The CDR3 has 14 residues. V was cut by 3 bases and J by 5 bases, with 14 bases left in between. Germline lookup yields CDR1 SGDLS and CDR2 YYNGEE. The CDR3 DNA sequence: TGTGCCAGCAGCGCCTTGGCCGGAGGGGAGACCCAGTACTTC. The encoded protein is CASSALAGGETQYF.

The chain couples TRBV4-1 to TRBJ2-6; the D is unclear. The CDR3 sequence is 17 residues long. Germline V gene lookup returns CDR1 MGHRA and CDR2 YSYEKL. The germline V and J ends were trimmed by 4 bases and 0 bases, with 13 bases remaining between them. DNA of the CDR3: TGCGCCAGCAGCCCCCTTCCCCCCCTCTCTGGGGCCAACGTCCTGACTTTC. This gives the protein CASSPLPPLSGANVLTF.

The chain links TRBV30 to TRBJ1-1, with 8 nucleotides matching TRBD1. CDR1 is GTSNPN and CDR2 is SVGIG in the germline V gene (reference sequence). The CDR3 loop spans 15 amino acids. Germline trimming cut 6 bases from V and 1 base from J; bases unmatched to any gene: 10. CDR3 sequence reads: CACSRPGQANTEAFF. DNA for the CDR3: TGTGCCTGTTCTCGACCGGGACAGGCGAACACTGAAGCTTTCTTT.

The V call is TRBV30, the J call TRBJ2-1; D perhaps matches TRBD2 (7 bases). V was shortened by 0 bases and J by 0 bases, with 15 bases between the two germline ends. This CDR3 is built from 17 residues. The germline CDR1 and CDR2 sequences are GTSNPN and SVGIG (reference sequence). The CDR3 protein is CAWSVAGHTLSYNEQFF. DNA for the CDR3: TGTGCCTGGAGTGTAGCGGGACATACCCTCTCCTACAATGAGCAGTTCTTC.

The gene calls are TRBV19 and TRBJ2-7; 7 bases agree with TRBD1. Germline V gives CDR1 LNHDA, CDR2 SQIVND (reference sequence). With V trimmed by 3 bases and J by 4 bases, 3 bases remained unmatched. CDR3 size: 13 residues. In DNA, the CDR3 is TGTGCCAGTAGTATTGGGACAGCTTACGAGCAGTACTTC. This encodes CASSIGTAYEQYF.

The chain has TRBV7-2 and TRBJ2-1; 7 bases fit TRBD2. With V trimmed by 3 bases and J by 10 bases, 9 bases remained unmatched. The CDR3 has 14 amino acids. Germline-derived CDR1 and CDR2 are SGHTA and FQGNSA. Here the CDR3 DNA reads TGTGCCAGCAGCTTCGGCGGGAGCAAGGGCGAGCAGTTCTTC. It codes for CASSFGGSKGEQFF. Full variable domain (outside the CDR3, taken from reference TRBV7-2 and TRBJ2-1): GAGVSQSPSNKVTEKGKDVELRCDPISGHTALYWYRQSLGQGLEFLIYFQGNSAPDKSGLPSDRFSAERTGGSVSTLTIQRTQQEDSAVYLCASSFGGSKGEQFFGPGTRLTVL.

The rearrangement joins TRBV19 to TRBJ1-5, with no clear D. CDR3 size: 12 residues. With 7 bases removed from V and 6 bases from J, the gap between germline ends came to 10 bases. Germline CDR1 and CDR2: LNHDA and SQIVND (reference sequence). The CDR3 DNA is TGTGCCAGTAACCTCGTTAGTCAGCCCCAGCATTTT. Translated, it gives CASNLVSQPQHF.

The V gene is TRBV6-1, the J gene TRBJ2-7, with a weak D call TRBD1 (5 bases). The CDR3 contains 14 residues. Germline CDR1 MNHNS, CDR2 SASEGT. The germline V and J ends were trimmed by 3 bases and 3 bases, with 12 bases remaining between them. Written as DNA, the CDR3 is TGTGCCAGCAGTGATCATCCAGGGTACTACGAGCAGTACTTC. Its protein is CASSDHPGYYEQYF.

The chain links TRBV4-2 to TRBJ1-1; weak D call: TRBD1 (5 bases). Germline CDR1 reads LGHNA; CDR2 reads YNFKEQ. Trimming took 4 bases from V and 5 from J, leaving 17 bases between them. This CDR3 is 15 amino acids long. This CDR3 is CASSLSQEGQTEAFF. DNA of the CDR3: TGTGCCAGCAGCCTCTCGCAGGAGGGGCAAACTGAAGCTTTCTTT.

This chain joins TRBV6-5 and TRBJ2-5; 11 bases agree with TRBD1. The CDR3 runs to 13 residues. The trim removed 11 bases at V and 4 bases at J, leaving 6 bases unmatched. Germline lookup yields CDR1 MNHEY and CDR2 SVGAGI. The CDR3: CAAGQGVGETQYF. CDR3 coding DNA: TGTGCCGCGGGACAGGGGGTTGGAGAGACCCAGTACTTC.

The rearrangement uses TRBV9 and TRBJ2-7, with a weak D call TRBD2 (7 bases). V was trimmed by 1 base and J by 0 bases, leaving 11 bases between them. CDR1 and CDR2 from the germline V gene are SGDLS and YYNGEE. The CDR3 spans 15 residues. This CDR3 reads CASSVSAGASYEQYF. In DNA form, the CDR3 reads TGTGCCAGCAGCGTATCTGCGGGGGCCTCCTACGAGCAGTACTTC.

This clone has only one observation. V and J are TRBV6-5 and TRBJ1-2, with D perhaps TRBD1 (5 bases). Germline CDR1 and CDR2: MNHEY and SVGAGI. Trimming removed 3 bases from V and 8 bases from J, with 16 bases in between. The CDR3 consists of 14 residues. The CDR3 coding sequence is TGTGCCAGCAGTTATTTGGGTGGATCAGGGGGCTACACCTTC. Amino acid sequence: CASSYLGGSGGYTF.

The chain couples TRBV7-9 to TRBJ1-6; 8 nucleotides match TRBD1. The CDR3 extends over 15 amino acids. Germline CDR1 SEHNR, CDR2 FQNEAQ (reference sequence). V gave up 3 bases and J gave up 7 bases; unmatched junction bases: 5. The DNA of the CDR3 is TGTGCCAGCAGCTTGACTCGACAGGGGAATTCACCCCTCCACTTT. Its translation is CASSLTRQGNSPLHF.

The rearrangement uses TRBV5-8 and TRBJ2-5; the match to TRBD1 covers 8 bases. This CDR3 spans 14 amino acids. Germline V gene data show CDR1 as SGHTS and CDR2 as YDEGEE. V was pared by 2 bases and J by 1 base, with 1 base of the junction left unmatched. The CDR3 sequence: CASSFGQGQETQYF. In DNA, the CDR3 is TGTGCCAGCAGCTTTGGACAGGGCCAAGAGACCCAGTACTTC. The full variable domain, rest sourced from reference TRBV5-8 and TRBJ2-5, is EAGVTQSPTHLIKTRGQQATLRCSPISGHTSVYWYQQALGLGLQFLLWYDEGEERNRGNFPPRFSGRQFPNYSSELNVNALELEDSALYLCASSFGQGQETQYFGPGTRLLVL.

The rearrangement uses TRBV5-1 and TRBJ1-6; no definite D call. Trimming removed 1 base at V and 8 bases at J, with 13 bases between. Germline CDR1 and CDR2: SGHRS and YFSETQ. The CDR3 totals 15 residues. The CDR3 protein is CASSLRDGGYSPLHF. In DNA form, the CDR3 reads TGCGCCAGCAGCTTGAGAGATGGAGGGTATTCACCCCTCCACTTT.

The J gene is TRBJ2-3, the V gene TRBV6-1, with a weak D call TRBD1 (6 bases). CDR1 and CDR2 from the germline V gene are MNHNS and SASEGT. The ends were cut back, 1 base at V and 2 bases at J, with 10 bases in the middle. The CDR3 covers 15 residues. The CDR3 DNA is TGTGCCAGCAGTGAAGTAGGGGGTTACACAGATACGCAGTATTTT. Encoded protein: CASSEVGGYTDTQYF.

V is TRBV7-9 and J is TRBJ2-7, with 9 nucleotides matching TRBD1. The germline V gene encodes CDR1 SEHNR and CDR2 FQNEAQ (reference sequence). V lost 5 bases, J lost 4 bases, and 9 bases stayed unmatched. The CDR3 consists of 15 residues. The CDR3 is CASSRPDRGVYEQYF. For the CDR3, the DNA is TGTGCCAGCAGCCGCCCGGACAGGGGAGTGTACGAGCAGTACTTC.